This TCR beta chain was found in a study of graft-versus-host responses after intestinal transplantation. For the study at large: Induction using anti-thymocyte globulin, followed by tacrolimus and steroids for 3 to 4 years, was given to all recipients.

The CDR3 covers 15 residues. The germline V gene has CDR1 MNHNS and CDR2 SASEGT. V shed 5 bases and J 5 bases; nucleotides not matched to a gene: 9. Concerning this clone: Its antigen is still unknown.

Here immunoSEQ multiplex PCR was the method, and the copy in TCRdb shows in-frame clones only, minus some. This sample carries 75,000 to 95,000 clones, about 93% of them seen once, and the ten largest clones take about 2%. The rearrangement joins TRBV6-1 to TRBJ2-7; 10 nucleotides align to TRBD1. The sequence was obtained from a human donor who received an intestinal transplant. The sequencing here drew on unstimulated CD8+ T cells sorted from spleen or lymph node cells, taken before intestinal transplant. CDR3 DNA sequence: TGTGCCAGCAGTAGGACAGGGGGAGAGAACAACGAGCAGTACTTC. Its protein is CASSRTGGENNEQYF.